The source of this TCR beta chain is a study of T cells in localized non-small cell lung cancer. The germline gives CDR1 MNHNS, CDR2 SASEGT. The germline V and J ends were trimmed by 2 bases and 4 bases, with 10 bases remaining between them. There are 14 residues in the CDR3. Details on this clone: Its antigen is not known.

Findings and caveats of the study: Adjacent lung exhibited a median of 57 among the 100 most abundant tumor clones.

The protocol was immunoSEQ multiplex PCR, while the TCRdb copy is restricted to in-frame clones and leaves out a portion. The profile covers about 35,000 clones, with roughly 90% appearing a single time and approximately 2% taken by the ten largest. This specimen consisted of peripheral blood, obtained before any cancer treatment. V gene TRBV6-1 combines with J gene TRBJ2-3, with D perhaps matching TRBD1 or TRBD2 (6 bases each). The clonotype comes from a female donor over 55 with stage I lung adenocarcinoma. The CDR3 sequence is CASSERGAPDTQYF. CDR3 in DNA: TGTGCCAGCAGTGAAAGGGGGGCCCCAGATACGCAGTATTTT.